This T cell receptor beta chain was found in a study of shared clonotypes between healthy human individuals. Study details: Three plates each covered CD4 naive and memory; CD8 naive two, CD8 memory one.

Overall study results and limits: Rarefaction gave evidence that sorted-subset sequencing remained incomplete despite large depth.

A word on this clone: Its antigen is undetermined.

This CDR3 spans 17 amino acids. Germline CDR1 is SGHAT and CDR2 is FQNNGV. V shed 3 bases and J 4 bases; nucleotides not matched to a gene: 15. Terminally differentiated effector memory CD45RA+ cells were excluded by CCR7 positive selection of CD45RO-negative cells. The donor population consisted of healthy HIV-negative adults with no recent acute infections or vaccinations. The input for sorted-subset replicate PCRs was around 0.2 ug DNA, 25,000 to 30,000 T cell genomes. TCRdb's copy holds only in-frame clones and misses some; the assay was immunoSEQ multiplex PCR. Of about 2 million clones listed, approximately 94% are singletons.

Sequenced: naive CD8+ T cells sorted from blood. This clonotype was sampled from a man between 18 and 35 years old in good health. The chain has TRBV11-2 and TRBJ2-7, with 7 bases lining up with TRBD2. The CDR3: CASSFLGGGRALYEQYF. The CDR3 DNA reads as TGTGCCAGCAGCTTTTTAGGAGGTGGGAGGGCCTTATACGAGCAGTACTTC.